The sequence of this T cell receptor beta chain was determined in a study of tumor and adjacent non-tumor tissue in lung cancer. Study at large: Patients comprised about a dozen adenocarcinoma, a couple of squamous cell carcinoma and 1 small cell lung cancer.

A modified ARM-PCR protocol with three rounds of nested PCR amplified TCRbeta. TCRdb fed the multiplex PCR reads into MiXCR, producing one record per CDR3 protein. The sample records 200,000 to 250,000 distinct CDR3 sequences, 60% to 85% being singletons. Comment on this clonotype: Its antigen remains unknown.

The study, taken as a whole, reports: Patients with more diverse tumor TCRs had worse survival. Top 100 clones took a larger repertoire share in normal lung. Compared with tumor, normal lung showed significantly lower TCR diversity.

The germline V gene encodes CDR1 GTSNPN and CDR2 SVGIG (reference sequence). The CDR3 contains 15 residues. With V trimmed by 0 bases and J by 0 bases, 3 bases remained unmatched. The template was RNA from unsorted bulk tissue. The sequenced sample consisted of lung tumor tissue. The rearrangement uses TRBV30 and TRBJ2-3; 7 positions match TRBD2. This TCR came from a man aged 55-75 years with non-small cell lung cancer. The CDR3 DNA reads TGTGCCTGGAGTGTACGGACTAGGAGCACAGATACGCAGTATTTT. Translation gives CAWSVRTRSTDTQYF.